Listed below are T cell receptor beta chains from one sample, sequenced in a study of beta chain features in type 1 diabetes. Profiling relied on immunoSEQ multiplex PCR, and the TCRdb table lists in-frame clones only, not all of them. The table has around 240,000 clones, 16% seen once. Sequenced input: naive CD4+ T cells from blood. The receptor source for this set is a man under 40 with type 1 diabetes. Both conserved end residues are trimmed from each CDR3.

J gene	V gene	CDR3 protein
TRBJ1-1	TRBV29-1	SLKAGGAEAF
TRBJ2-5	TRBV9	ASSVRGRGETQY
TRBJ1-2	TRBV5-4	ASSLAQQLNYGYT
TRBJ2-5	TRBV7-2	ASSAMGQGRTQY
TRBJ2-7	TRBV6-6	ASSYEGTTHEQY
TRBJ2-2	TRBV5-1	ASSIQGYEPGELF
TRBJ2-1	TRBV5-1	ASSPTGVSYNEQF
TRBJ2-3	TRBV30	AWGEGTDTQY
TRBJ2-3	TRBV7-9	ASSPGLAGVGTQY
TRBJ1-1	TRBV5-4	ASSFDASTEAF
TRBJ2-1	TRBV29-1	SVTGLVPYNEQF
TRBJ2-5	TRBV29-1	SVMSVILRETQY
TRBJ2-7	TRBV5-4	ASSLGGRRSYEQY
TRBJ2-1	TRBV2	ASSPRTGSNEQF
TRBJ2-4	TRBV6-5	ASRPRVGIQY
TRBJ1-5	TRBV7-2	ASSSGVQQPQH
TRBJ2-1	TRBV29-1	SVERVSYNEQF
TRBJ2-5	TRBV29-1	SVREGGETQY
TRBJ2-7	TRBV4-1	ASSQERGREQY
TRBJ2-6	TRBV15	ATSRDLGANVLT
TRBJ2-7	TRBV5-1	ASSREAGTYEQY
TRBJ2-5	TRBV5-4	ASSLRDSVAETQY
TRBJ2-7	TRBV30	AWSGQGYEQY
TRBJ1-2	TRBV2	ASSDSGYT
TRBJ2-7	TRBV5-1	ASSLVPGSYEQY
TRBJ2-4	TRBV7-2	ASSLAHEVNIQY
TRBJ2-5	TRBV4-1	ASSPLLVVETQY
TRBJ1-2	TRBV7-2	ASSSVPPVPGYT
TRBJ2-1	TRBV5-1	ASSLRGQTYNEQF
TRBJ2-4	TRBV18	ASSPGTGDIQY
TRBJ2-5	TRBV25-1	ASNTGSGETQY
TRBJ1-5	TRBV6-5	ASSSGQGNQPQH
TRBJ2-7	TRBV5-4	ASSHDRAIYEQY
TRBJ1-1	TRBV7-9	ASSRDEGNAF
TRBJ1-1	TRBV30	AWSVREAF
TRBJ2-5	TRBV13	ASSSGTGVQETQY
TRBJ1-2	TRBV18	ASFQTGGFGYT
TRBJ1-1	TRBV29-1	SVKEGNTEAF
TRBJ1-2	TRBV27	ASSLSGGLYGYT
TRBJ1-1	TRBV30	AWSINTEAF
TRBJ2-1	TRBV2	ASSVRRSEDEQF
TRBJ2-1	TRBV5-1	ASSQLGAGAYNEQF
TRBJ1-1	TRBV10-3	AISESGTTEAF
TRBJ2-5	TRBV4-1	ASSPYSGRDQETQY
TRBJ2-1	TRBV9	ASSSLLSAGGANEQF